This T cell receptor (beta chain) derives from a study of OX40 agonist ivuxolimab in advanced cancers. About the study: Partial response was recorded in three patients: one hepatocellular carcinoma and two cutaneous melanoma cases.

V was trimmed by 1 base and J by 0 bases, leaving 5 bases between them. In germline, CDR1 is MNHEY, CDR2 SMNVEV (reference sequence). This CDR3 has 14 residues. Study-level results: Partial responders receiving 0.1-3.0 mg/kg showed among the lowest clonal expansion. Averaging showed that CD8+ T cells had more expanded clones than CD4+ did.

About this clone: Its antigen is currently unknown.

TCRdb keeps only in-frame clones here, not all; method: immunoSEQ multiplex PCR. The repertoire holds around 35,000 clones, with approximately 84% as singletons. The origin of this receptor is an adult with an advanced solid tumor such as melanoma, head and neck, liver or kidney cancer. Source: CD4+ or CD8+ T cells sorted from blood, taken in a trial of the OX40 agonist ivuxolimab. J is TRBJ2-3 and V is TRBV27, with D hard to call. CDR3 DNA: TGTGCCAGCAGTTTATTTAGTAGCACAGATACGCAGTATTTT. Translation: CASSLFSSTDTQYF.